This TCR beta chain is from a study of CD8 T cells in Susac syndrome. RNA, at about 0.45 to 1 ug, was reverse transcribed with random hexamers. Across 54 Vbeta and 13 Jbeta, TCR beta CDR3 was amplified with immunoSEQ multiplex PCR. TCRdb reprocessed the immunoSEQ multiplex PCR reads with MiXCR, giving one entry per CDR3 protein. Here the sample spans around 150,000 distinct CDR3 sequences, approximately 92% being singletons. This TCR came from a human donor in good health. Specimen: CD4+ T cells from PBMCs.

CDR3 residues: CASSQSGTGASGANVLTF. CDR3 in DNA: TGTGCCAGCAGCCAATCCGGGACAGGTGCCTCTGGGGCCAACGTCCTGACTTTC. The chain combines TRBV3-1 with TRBJ2-6; the match to TRBD1 covers 8 bases. V was pared by 2 bases and J by 0 bases, with 6 bases of the junction left unmatched. From germline, CDR1 is LGHDT and CDR2 YNNKEL (reference sequence). The CDR3 is made up of 18 amino acids.